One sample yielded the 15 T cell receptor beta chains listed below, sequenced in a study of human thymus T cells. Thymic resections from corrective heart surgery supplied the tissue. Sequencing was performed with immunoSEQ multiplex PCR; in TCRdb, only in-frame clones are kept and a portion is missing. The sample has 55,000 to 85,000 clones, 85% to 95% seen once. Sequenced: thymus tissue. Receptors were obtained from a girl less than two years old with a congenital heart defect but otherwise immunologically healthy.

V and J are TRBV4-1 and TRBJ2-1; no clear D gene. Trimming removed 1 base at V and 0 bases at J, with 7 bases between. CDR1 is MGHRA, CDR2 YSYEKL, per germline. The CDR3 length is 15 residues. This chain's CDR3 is CASSQAALSYNEQFF. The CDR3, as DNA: TGCGCCAGCAGCCAAGCAGCTCTCTCCTACAATGAGCAGTTCTTC.

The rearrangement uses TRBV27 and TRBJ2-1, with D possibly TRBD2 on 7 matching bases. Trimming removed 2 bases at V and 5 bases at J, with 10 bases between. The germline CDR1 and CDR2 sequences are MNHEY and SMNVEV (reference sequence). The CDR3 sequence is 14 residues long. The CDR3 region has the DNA TGTGCCAGCAGTTTAGGAGGGGGGGACAATGAGCAGTTCTTC. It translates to CASSLGGGDNEQFF.

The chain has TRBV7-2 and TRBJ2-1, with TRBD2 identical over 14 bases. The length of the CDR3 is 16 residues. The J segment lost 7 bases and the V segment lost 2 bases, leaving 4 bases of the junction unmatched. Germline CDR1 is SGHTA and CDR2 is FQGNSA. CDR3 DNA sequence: TGTGCCAGCAGCTTACTGGGACTAGCGGGAGTTAATGAGCAGTTCTTC. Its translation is CASSLLGLAGVNEQFF.

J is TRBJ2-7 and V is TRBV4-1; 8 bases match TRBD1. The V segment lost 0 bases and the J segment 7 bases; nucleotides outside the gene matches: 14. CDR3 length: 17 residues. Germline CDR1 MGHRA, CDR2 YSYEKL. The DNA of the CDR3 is TGCGCCAGCAGCCAAGAACGGGGTGGTGGCAGGGGGCAAGAGCAGTACTTC. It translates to CASSQERGGGRGQEQYF.

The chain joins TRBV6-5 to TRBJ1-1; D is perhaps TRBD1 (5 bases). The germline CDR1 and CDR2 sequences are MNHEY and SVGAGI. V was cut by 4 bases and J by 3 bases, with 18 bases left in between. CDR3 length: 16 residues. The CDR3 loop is CASSLVPGRWHTEAFF. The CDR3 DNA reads TGTGCCAGCAGTTTGGTTCCAGGGAGGTGGCACACTGAAGCTTTCTTT.

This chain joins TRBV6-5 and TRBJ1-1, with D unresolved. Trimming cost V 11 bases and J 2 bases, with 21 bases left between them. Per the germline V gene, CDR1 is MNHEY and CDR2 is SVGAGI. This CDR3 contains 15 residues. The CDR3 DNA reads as TGTGCCGCTCAAACGGGCCACGGCTACAACACTGAAGCTTTCTTT. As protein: CAAQTGHGYNTEAFF.

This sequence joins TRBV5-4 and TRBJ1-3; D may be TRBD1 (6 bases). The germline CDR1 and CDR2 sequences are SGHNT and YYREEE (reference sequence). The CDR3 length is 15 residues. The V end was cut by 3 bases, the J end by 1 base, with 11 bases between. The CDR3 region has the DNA TGTGCCAGCAGCTCTCCAGGGGAGTCTGGAAACACCATATATTTT. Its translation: CASSSPGESGNTIYF.

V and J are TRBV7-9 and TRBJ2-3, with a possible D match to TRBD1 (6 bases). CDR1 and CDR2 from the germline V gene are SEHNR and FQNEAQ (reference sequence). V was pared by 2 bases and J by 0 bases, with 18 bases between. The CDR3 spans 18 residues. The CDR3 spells CASSLIRAGEPSTDTQYF. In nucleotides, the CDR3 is TGTGCCAGCAGCTTAATAAGGGCAGGGGAGCCTAGCACAGATACGCAGTATTTT.

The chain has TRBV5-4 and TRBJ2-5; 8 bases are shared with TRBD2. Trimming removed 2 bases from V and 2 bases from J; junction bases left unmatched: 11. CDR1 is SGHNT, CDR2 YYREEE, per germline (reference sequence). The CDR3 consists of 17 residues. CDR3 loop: CASSLGSGTTRQETQYF. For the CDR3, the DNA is TGTGCCAGCAGCTTAGGTAGCGGGACAACACGTCAAGAGACCCAGTACTTC.

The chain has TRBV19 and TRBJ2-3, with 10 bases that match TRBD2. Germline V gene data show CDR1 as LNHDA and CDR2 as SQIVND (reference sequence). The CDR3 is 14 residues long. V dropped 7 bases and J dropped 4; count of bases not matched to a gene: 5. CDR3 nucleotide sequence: TGTGCCAGTATTTCTAGCGGGAGACCAGATACGCAGTATTTT. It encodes CASISSGRPDTQYF.

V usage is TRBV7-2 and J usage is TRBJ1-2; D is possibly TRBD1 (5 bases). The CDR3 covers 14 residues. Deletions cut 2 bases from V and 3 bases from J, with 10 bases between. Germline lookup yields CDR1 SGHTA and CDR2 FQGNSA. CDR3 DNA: TGTGCCAGCAGCTTACAGGGTAAAGACTATGGCTACACCTTC. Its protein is CASSLQGKDYGYTF.

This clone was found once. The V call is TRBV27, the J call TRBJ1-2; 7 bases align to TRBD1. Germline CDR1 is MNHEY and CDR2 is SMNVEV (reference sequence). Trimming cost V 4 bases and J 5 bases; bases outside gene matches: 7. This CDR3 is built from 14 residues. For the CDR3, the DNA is TGTGCCAGCAGTTCAGGGGGAACTCCTTATGGCTACACCTTC. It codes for CASSSGGTPYGYTF.

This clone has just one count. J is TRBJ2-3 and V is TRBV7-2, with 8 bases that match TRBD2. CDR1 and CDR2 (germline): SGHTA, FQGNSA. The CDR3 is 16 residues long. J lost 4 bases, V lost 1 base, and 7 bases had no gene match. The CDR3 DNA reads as TGTGCCAGCAGCTTAGGAGCGGGAGAGAGCCCAGATACGCAGTATTTT. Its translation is CASSLGAGESPDTQYF. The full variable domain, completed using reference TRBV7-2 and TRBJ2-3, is GAGVSQSPSNKVTEKGKDVELRCDPISGHTALYWYRQSLGQGLEFLIYFQGNSAPDKSGLPSDRFSAERTGGSVSTLTIQRTQQEDSAVYLCASSLGAGESPDTQYFGPGTRLTVL.

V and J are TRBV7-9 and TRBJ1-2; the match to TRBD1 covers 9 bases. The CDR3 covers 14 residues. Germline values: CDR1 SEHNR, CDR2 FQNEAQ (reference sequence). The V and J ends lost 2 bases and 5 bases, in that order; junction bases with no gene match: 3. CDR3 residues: CASSLPGTGYGYTF. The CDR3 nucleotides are TGTGCCAGCAGCTTACCCGGGACAGGGTATGGCTACACCTTC.

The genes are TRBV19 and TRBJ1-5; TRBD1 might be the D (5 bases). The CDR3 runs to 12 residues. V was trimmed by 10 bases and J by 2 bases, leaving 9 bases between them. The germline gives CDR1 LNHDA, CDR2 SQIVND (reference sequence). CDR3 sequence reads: CATRGGNQPQHF. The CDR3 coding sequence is TGTGCCACCCGGGGGGGCAATCAGCCCCAGCATTTT. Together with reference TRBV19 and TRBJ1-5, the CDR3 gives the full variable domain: DGGITQSPKYLFRKEGQNVTLSCEQNLNHDAMYWYRQDPGQGLRLIYYSQIVNDFQKGDIAEGYSVSREKKESFPLTVTSAQKNPTAFYLCATRGGNQPQHFGDGTRLSIL.